Following are 8 T cell receptor beta chains from one sample sequenced in a study of blood T cell repertoires in COVID-19. This table comes from immunoSEQ multiplex PCR, and its TCRdb copy is limited to in-frame clones, with some not included. The sample holds around 80,000 clones, about 80% seen once. Sequences were obtained from peripheral blood. Receptors originate from a man between 45 and 60 years old with active or convalescent COVID-19.

V is TRBV6-5 and J is TRBJ1-5; D gene uncertain. Trimming took off 5 bases at V and 3 bases at J, with 11 bases between the two ends. Germline V gene data show CDR1 as MNHEY and CDR2 as SVGAGI. This CDR3 is built from 14 residues. The chain's CDR3 is CASSPRVDNQPQHF. The CDR3 DNA follows: TGTGCCAGCAGTCCCCGGGTGGACAATCAGCCCCAGCATTTT.

This clone came up once. The genes are TRBV5-6 and TRBJ1-1; 9 bases are a match to TRBD1. The CDR3 covers 14 residues. Germline V gene data show CDR1 as SGHDT and CDR2 as YYEEEE. The V gene end was trimmed by 4 bases and the J gene end by 4 bases; junction bases not matched to a gene: 5. In nucleotides, the CDR3 is TGTGCCAGCAGCCGAATGACAGGGGGCACTGAAGCTTTCTTT. Translating it yields CASSRMTGGTEAFF. Using reference TRBV5-6 and TRBJ1-1 for the parts outside the CDR3, the full variable domain is DAGVTQSPTHLIKTRGQQVTLRCSPKSGHDTVSWYQQALGQGPQFIFQYYEEEERQRGNFPDRFSGHQFPNYSSELNVNALLLGDSALYLCASSRMTGGTEAFFGQGTRLTVV.

J is TRBJ2-1 and V is TRBV5-6, with 10 bases aligning to TRBD2. Germline CDR1 is SGHDT and CDR2 is YYEEEE. J gave up 3 bases and V 6 bases, and 6 bases lay outside the gene matches. The CDR3 is 15 residues long. DNA of the CDR3: TGTGCCAGCACCCTAGCGGGAGCCTACTACAATGAGCAGTTCTTC. This gives the protein CASTLAGAYYNEQFF.

This clone has only one observation. The chain uses TRBV7-2 and TRBJ1-1, with D uncertain. Trimming stripped 1 base from V and 4 bases from J, with 16 bases between. The CDR3 runs to 16 residues. The V gene's germline CDR1 is SGHTA and CDR2 FQGNSA. The CDR3 spells CASSLGPAVFGTEAFF. CDR3 in DNA: TGTGCCAGCAGCTTAGGCCCAGCGGTCTTTGGCACTGAAGCTTTCTTT.

V usage is TRBV4-2 and J usage is TRBJ2-2; 7 positions match TRBD1. CDR3 length: 17 amino acids. The J segment lost 2 bases and the V segment lost 4 bases, leaving 10 bases of the junction unmatched. The germline CDR1 and CDR2 sequences are LGHNA and YNFKEQ. In DNA form, the CDR3 reads TGTGCCAGCAGCCCATCACCGGGACAGTTTAACACCGGGGAGCTGTTTTTT. Translation: CASSPSPGQFNTGELFF.

The chain carries TRBV2 and TRBJ2-3; D remains ambiguous. This CDR3 region has 12 residues. Germline V gene sequence: CDR1 SNHLY, CDR2 FYNNEI. The ends were cut back, 4 bases at V and 7 bases at J, with 9 bases in the middle. The CDR3 nucleotides read TGTGCCAGCAGTGTCACGGTCTATACGCAGTATTTT. This encodes CASSVTVYTQYF.

This clone has only a few counts. The chain recombines TRBV3-1 (or the pseudogene TRBV3-2) with TRBJ2-3, with no clear D. The V gene lost 0 bases and the J gene lost 1 base, with 14 bases spanning the gap. The V gene's germline CDR1 is LGHDT and CDR2 YNNKEL (reference sequence). This CDR3 contains 17 residues. CDR3 sequence: CASSQEIGVIGTDTQYF. The CDR3 coding sequence is TGTGCCAGCAGCCAAGAAATAGGAGTAATCGGCACAGATACGCAGTATTTT.

The chain links TRBV7-2 to TRBJ1-5; tentative D call: TRBD1 (5 bases). This CDR3 contains 15 residues. Per the germline V gene, CDR1 is SGHTA and CDR2 is FQGNSA. The V and J ends lost 7 bases and 6 bases respectively, with 19 bases between them. The CDR3 loop is CASTPRAGHGQPQHF. In nucleotides, the CDR3 is TGTGCCAGCACCCCCAGGGCAGGACACGGTCAGCCCCAGCATTTT.